This TCR beta chain originates from a study of cytomegalovirus exposure and HLA in healthy donors. As concerns this clone: As yet, its antigen is unknown.

Study conclusions and caveats: The study listed around 150 cytomegalovirus-associated TCR beta chains. As a later analysis showed, several of the most significant clusters appeared to be linked to common viral pathogens. Several V segments, TRBV6-2 and TRBV6-3 among them, could not be told apart and were dropped. Earlier results showed most TCR beta V segments being productive about 90% or about 30% of the time.

Germline assignment: CDR1 SEHNR and CDR2 FQNEAQ (reference sequence). V was trimmed by 5 bases and J by 5 bases, leaving 21 bases between them. The CDR3 runs to 16 residues. The PCR contained 60 Vbeta and 13 Jbeta primers. TCRdb keeps only in-frame clones here, not all; method: immunoSEQ multiplex PCR. The sample shows approximately 240,000 clones, around 76% of them seen only once. The TCR comes from a woman aged 40 to 55 in good health and CMV-seropositive. The sequencing input was PBMCs. The V call is TRBV7-9, the J call TRBJ1-2; the D gene is possibly TRBD1 (6 bases). CDR3 sequence: CASSDKMTGDEYGYTF. CDR3 DNA: TGTGCCAGCAGCGATAAGATGACAGGCGACGAGTATGGCTACACCTTC. The complete variable domain, with remaining parts taken from reference TRBV7-9 and TRBJ1-2, reads DTGVSQNPRHKITKRGQNVTFRCDPISEHNRLYWYRQTLGQGPEFLTYFQNEAQLEKSRLLSDRFSAERPKGSFSTLEIQRTEQGDSAMYLCASSDKMTGDEYGYTFGSGTRLTVV.